This T cell receptor beta chain was sequenced during a study of cytomegalovirus exposure and HLA in healthy donors. Germline CDR1 reads SNHLY; CDR2 reads FYNNEI. V trimming: 7 bases; J trimming: 2 bases; junction bases outside the gene matches: 9. The CDR3 sequence is 15 residues long. 60 Vbeta and 13 Jbeta primers were used in PCR. The data were produced by immunoSEQ multiplex PCR, yet TCRdb's version contains in-frame clones alone and is incomplete. Here the sample spans 120,000 to 150,000 clones, over 80% being singletons. The receptor comes from a male donor in good health and CMV-seronegative. Input material: PBMCs. The chain has TRBV2 and TRBJ2-7; the match to TRBD1 covers 9 bases. The CDR3 protein is CASTAPGQGTYEQYF. Written as DNA, the CDR3 is TGTGCCAGCACCGCTCCGGGACAGGGCACCTACGAGCAGTACTTC.